This TCR beta chain is drawn from a study of OX40 agonist ivuxolimab in advanced cancers. Study-wide background: Earlier treatment with anti-PD-1, anti-PD-L1 or anti-CTLA-4 was permitted, and approximately 38% had received some.

Baseline was the first blood sampling point, followed by cycle 4 day 1 and cycle 7 day 1. In germline, CDR1 is SGDLS, CDR2 YYNGEE. V gave up 5 bases and J gave up 5 bases; unmatched junction bases: 11. The CDR3 is made up of 15 amino acids. Clones were read by immunoSEQ multiplex PCR, and TCRdb kept only the in-frame ones, dropping some. This table has over 9,000 clones, around 84% appearing once. As regards this clone: The antigen remains unidentified.

General study results and limits: At 0.1 to 3.0 mg/kg and by week 6, CD4+ and CD8+ T cells in the blood had expanded clonally. Among the lowest peripheral clonal expansion occurred in 0.1-3.0 mg/kg partial responders.

This sequence was found in an adult with an advanced solid tumor such as melanoma, head and neck, liver or kidney cancer. The source was CD4+ or CD8+ T cells sorted from blood, collected in a trial of the OX40 agonist ivuxolimab. The V gene is TRBV9, the J gene TRBJ1-2, with 8 nucleotides matching TRBD1. This CDR3 reads CASSSSGQGVYGYTF. CDR3 DNA sequence: TGTGCCAGCAGTTCCAGCGGACAGGGAGTTTATGGCTACACCTTC.